The clone carrying this TCR beta chain was counted at least ten times. Its antigen is undetermined. These data originate in a study of T cells in Graves' hyperthyroidism and ophthalmopathy. Notes on the study in general: Peripheral blood also featured most of the thyroid clonotypes expanded above 0.001.

What was amplified from RNA transcripts were TCR beta CDR3 regions. HTBI primers were used for first-round RT-PCR of the TCR CDR3. TCRdb ran MiXCR on the multiplex PCR reads and lists one entry per CDR3 protein. The table records about 550,000 distinct CDR3 sequences, around 20% of them present only once. Each diagnosis was grounded in clinical symptoms, serum thyroxine and TRAb, thyroid ultrasound, and orbital computed tomography. V lost 2 bases and J 8 bases, leaving 24 bases between the germline ends. The CDR3 has 17 residues. Sequenced sample: blood. The sequence came from a man in his late teens or twenties with Graves' hyperthyroidism. The V gene is TRBV12-3 or TRBV12-4, the J gene TRBJ1-2, with a tentative D call TRBD1 (5 bases). The CDR3 is CASSLKSHSTVGRGYTF. The CDR3 DNA is TGTGCCAGCAGTTTAAAAAGCCACTCGACAGTAGGGCGCGGCTACACCTTC.